The 17 T cell receptor beta chains given below trace back to one sample, sequenced in a study of blood T cell repertoires in COVID-19. TCRdb's copy holds only in-frame clones and misses some; the assay was immunoSEQ multiplex PCR. The sample yields more than 250,000 clones, 80% to 95% seen once. The sequencing sample was made of PBMCs or T cells enriched from blood (not recorded which). Every receptor here comes from a woman aged 25 to 39 who had recovered from COVID-19.

The CDR3 DNA follows: TGTGCCAGCAGTTACCAAACAGGGGTGGTCTATGGCTACACCTTC. Its translation is CASSYQTGVVYGYTF. The genes are TRBV6-5 and TRBJ1-2, with 7 bases that match TRBD1. Germline V gene data show CDR1 as MNHEY and CDR2 as SVGAGI. This CDR3 has 15 amino acids. With 2 bases clipped from V and 4 bases from J, the junction kept 7 bases outside the gene matches.

The chain combines TRBV7-9 with TRBJ1-3, with TRBD1 as a possible D gene (5 bases). Germline-derived CDR1 and CDR2 are SEHNR and FQNEAQ (reference sequence). Trimming removed 3 bases from V and 2 bases from J, with 8 bases in between. The CDR3 is 14 amino acids. The CDR3 loop reads CASSFRDPGNTIYF. As DNA, the CDR3 is TGTGCCAGCAGCTTCAGGGATCCTGGAAACACCATATATTTT.

This chain connects TRBV4-1 to TRBJ2-7, with D possibly being TRBD2 (6 bases). Trimming removed 0 bases from V and 4 bases from J, with 19 bases in between. The CDR3 loop spans 17 amino acids. Germline V gene lookup returns CDR1 MGHRA and CDR2 YSYEKL. CDR3 nucleotides: TGCGCCAGCAGCCAAGAATTCCTAGCGACTCACCTATACGAGCAGTACTTC. It yields the protein CASSQEFLATHLYEQYF.

The gene calls are TRBV28 and TRBJ1-2; 8 bases match TRBD1. The CDR3 is 13 amino acids. The V gene end was trimmed by 7 bases and the J gene end by 7 bases; junction bases not matched to a gene: 8. Germline V lookup: CDR1 MDHEN, CDR2 SYDVKM. The CDR3 DNA follows: TGTGCCAGCACCCCTCGGACAGGGTCTGGCTACACCTTC. This translates into CASTPRTGSGYTF.

The V gene is TRBV19, the J gene TRBJ2-1; D might be TRBD1 (7 bases). Germline V gene data show CDR1 as LNHDA and CDR2 as SQIVND (reference sequence). This CDR3 is built from 13 residues. Trimming shortened V by 6 bases and J by 6 bases, and 12 bases separated the two germline ends. CDR3 amino acids: CASSRQGGNEQFF. The CDR3, as DNA: TGTGCCAGTAGCAGACAGGGAGGCAATGAGCAGTTCTTC.

The chain has TRBV4-1 and TRBJ2-7, with 7 positions matching TRBD1. Per the germline V gene, CDR1 is MGHRA and CDR2 is YSYEKL. The CDR3 length is 16 residues. The ends lost 4 bases at V and 2 bases at J; junction bases unmatched: 11. CDR3 nucleotide sequence: TGCGCCAGCAGCCCCCCGCCTGGGACAGCAACCTACGAGCAGTACTTC. Translation gives CASSPPPGTATYEQYF.

The J gene is TRBJ1-2, the V gene TRBV18, with D tentatively TRBD1 (6 bases). Germline CDR1 reads KGHSH; CDR2 reads LQKENI. The CDR3 runs 16 residues. Between the trimmed V and J ends, which lost 8 bases and 4 bases, there was a span of 23 bases. This chain's CDR3 is CASTLNGDTSLYGYTF. In nucleotides, the CDR3 is TGTGCCAGCACGCTCAACGGGGACACGTCCCTCTATGGCTACACCTTC.

The CDR3 bases are TGTGCCAGCAGCTCCCGGGACAGTCGGTACCAAGAGACCCAGTACTTC. It specifies CASSSRDSRYQETQYF. This sequence joins TRBV5-8 and TRBJ2-5; 7 bases align to TRBD1. From germline, CDR1 is SGHTS and CDR2 YDEGEE. The CDR3 consists of 16 residues. Trimming cost V 3 bases and J 0 bases; bases outside gene matches: 8.

This rearrangement joins TRBV18 to TRBJ2-7, with 10 bases lining up with TRBD1. Germline V gene data show CDR1 as KGHSH and CDR2 as LQKENI. V lost 4 bases to trimming and J lost 6 bases; unmatched junction nucleotides: 9. The CDR3 sequence is 15 residues long. The CDR3 protein is CASSLSPGQGFEQYF. CDR3 nucleotides: TGTGCCAGCTCACTTTCCCCGGGACAGGGGTTCGAGCAGTACTTC.

The V and J genes are TRBV7-8 and TRBJ2-5; a possible D gene is TRBD1 (6 bases). CDR1 is SGHVS and CDR2 is FQNEAQ in the germline V gene. The V and J ends lost 1 base and 3 bases respectively, with 6 bases between them. The CDR3 consists of 13 residues. The CDR3 DNA is TGTGCCAGCAGCTTAGACAGGGAAGAGACCCAGTACTTC. It translates to CASSLDREETQYF.

The CDR3, as DNA: TGTGCCAGCAGCAAGGGCGACAGGGATGGTTATGGCTACACCTTC. Its translation is CASSKGDRDGYGYTF. The chain is built from TRBV21-1 and TRBJ1-2; TRBD1, the table's D call, lacks a check against the DNA. TRBV21-1 represents a pseudogene. The CDR3 length is 15 residues.

The J gene is TRBJ1-5, the V gene TRBV7-9, with 9 bases aligning to TRBD1. The CDR3 contains 12 residues. The germline V gene encodes CDR1 SEHNR and CDR2 FQNEAQ (reference sequence). Trimming took 9 bases from V and 5 from J; bases not matched to a gene: 2. DNA of the CDR3: TGTGCCAGACGACAGGGGGATCAGCCCCAGCATTTT. Translating it yields CARRQGDQPQHF.

Here the CDR3 reads CASSEVAFPEAFF. The CDR3 nucleotides read TGTGCCAGCAGTGAGGTCGCGTTTCCTGAAGCTTTCTTT. The chain combines TRBV2 with TRBJ1-1; D is unresolved. Trimming left V 3 bases short and J 6 bases short, with 11 bases between. The germline V gene has CDR1 SNHLY and CDR2 FYNNEI. The CDR3 covers 13 residues.

The CDR3 nucleotides are TGTGCCAGCTCAGCTGGGACAGCTCAAGAGACCCAGTACTTC. It yields the protein CASSAGTAQETQYF. The chain combines TRBV18 with TRBJ2-5, with TRBD1 matching 7 bases. The CDR3 consists of 14 residues. Germline CDR1 reads KGHSH; CDR2 reads LQKENI. Trimming removed 5 bases from V and 2 bases from J; junction bases left unmatched: 5.

The J gene is TRBJ2-3, the V gene TRBV3-1 (or the pseudogene TRBV3-2), with D perhaps TRBD2 (5 bases). There are 16 residues in the CDR3. The V end was cut by 6 bases, the J end by 5 bases, with 21 bases between. Germline V gives CDR1 LGHDT, CDR2 YNNKEL (reference sequence). CDR3 in amino acids: CASRQSGARFGDTQYF. DNA for the CDR3: TGTGCCAGCAGGCAAAGCGGTGCGAGGTTCGGAGATACGCAGTATTTT.

The chain couples TRBV5-1 to TRBJ2-1, with TRBD2 matching 9 bases. CDR1 SGHRS and CDR2 YFSETQ come from the germline V gene. The CDR3 is made up of 17 amino acids. The V gene end was trimmed by 4 bases and the J gene end by 4 bases; junction bases not matched to a gene: 12. CDR3 DNA sequence: TGCGCCAGCAGCCCCGAGGGGCGGGGGGGTGAATACAATGAGCAGTTCTTC. As protein: CASSPEGRGGEYNEQFF. Supplemented by reference TRBV5-1 and TRBJ2-1, the full variable domain reads KAGVTQTPRYLIKTRGQQVTLSCSPISGHRSVSWYQQTPGQGLQFLFEYFSETQRNKGNFPGRFSGRQFSNSRSEMNVSTLELGDSALYLCASSPEGRGGEYNEQFFGPGTRLTVL.

CDR3 sequence (DNA): TGTGCCTGGAGCCCTAGGCAAAGGGGGGGGACCTTC. This gives the protein CAWSPRQRGGTF. V is TRBV30 and J is TRBJ1-2, with TRBD1 as a possible D gene (6 bases). V was pared by 3 bases and J by 14 bases, with 19 bases between. The CDR3 length is 12 residues. From germline, CDR1 is GTSNPN and CDR2 SVGIG (reference sequence).